Each of the 17 T cell receptor beta chains below was sequenced from the same sample in a study of blood T cell repertoires in COVID-19 (TCRdb year 2020). The receptor library was made with the immunoSEQ multiplex PCR assay. TCRdb limited this immuneACCESS table to in-frame rearrangements with V and J called. A share of clones is missing; checked studies link under half to unresolved V genes, and the rest is unexplained. The sample data list approximately 210,000 clones, and around 78% of these were observed just once. The ten most abundant clones make up 2.6% of the sample. The sample was peripheral blood. The receptors shown here come from a woman between 70 and 85 years old with active or convalescent COVID-19.

The chain recombines TRBV9 with TRBJ2-1, with D possibly matching TRBD1 (7 bases). Trimming removed 3 bases from V and 8 bases from J, with 21 bases in between. Germline V gives CDR1 SGDLS, CDR2 YYNGEE. This CDR3 spans 16 amino acids. In nucleotides, the CDR3 is TGTGCCAGCAGCGACGGCGTAGAAACAGGGGAGGATGAGCAGTTCTTC. It encodes CASSDGVETGEDEQFF.

This clone was detected only once. This chain connects TRBV24-1 to TRBJ2-7, with TRBD2 identical over 13 bases. After removal of 3 bases from V and 3 bases from J, the junction contained 1 base not matched to a gene. Germline V gives CDR1 KGHDR, CDR2 SFDVKD. CDR3 length equals 15 residues. CDR3 DNA: TGTGCCACCAGTGATGGACTAGCGGGAGTCTACGAGCAGTACTTC. Translated, it gives CATSDGLAGVYEQYF.

CDR3 amino acids: CASSQGWTGIYEQYF. The CDR3, as DNA: TGTGCCAGCAGCCAAGGATGGACAGGGATCTACGAGCAGTACTTC. This chain links TRBV3-1 (or the pseudogene TRBV3-2) with TRBJ2-7, with 8 positions matching TRBD1. The CDR3 length is 15 residues. The germline gives CDR1 LGHDT, CDR2 YNNKEL (reference sequence). V was clipped by 1 base and J by 3 bases; unmatched bases: 5.

This clone was picked up one time. The chain recombines TRBV6-2 or TRBV6-3 with TRBJ2-2, with TRBD2 as a possible D gene (6 bases). The germline V gene encodes CDR1 MNHEY and CDR2 SVGEGT. The CDR3 totals 18 residues. The V gene lost 3 bases and the J gene lost 2 bases, with 19 bases spanning the gap. The CDR3 region is CASSYGEAEPINTGELFF. CDR3 DNA sequence: TGTGCCAGCAGTTATGGGGAGGCAGAGCCAATAAACACCGGGGAGCTGTTTTTT.

Ten or more counts support this clone. Other nucleotide sequences from this sample produce the same CDR3. The chain is built from TRBV27 and TRBJ1-5; weak D call: TRBD1 (5 bases). Deletions cut 3 bases from V and 2 bases from J, with 8 bases between. The germline V gene encodes CDR1 MNHEY and CDR2 SMNVEV (reference sequence). This CDR3 is 14 amino acids long. The CDR3 is CASSLVGGNQPQHF. CDR3 DNA sequence: TGTGCCAGCAGTTTGGTAGGGGGCAATCAGCCCCAGCATTTT.

V and J are TRBV27 and TRBJ1-5; 9 positions agree with TRBD1. CDR1 is MNHEY and CDR2 is SMNVEV in the germline V gene (reference sequence). This CDR3 has 17 amino acids. Trimming removed 2 bases from V and 0 bases from J; junction bases left unmatched: 5. The CDR3 DNA reads as TGTGCCAGCAGTTTACGGGACAGGGCCCCTAGCAATCAGCCCCAGCATTTT. Translation: CASSLRDRAPSNQPQHF.

DNA for the CDR3: TGTGCCTGCGGGGGGCCCAGCACAGATACGCAGTATTTT. Translated, it gives CACGGPSTDTQYF. The chain uses TRBV30 and TRBJ2-3; D might be TRBD2 (7 bases). The germline gives CDR1 GTSNPN, CDR2 SVGIG (reference sequence). Trimming left V 6 bases short and J 0 bases short, with 10 bases between. The CDR3 has 13 residues.

The gene calls are TRBV19 and TRBJ2-7, with TRBD2 matching 7 bases. V lost 9 bases, J lost 3 bases, and 11 bases stayed unmatched. Germline values: CDR1 LNHDA, CDR2 SQIVND (reference sequence). The CDR3 extends over 14 amino acids. CDR3 sequence: CASRRAGVFYEQYF. DNA of the CDR3: TGTGCCAGCCGGAGGGCGGGGGTATTCTACGAGCAGTACTTC.

The chain joins TRBV7-6 to TRBJ1-1; 8 nucleotides align to TRBD1. The CDR3 is 12 residues long. The junction had 4 bases not matched to a gene; V was cut back by 5 bases and J by 8 bases. Germline loops: CDR1 SGHVS, CDR2 FNYEAQ. The CDR3 loop reads CASSDRDREAFF. CDR3 sequence (DNA): TGTGCCAGCAGCGACCGGGACAGGGAAGCTTTCTTT.

With respect to this clone: The same CDR3 arises from other DNA sequences in this sample as well. The chain joins TRBV5-1 to TRBJ2-7; TRBD1 aligns across 8 bases. With 3 bases clipped from V and 2 bases from J, the junction kept 4 bases outside the gene matches. The CDR3 totals 14 residues. Germline CDR1 is SGHRS and CDR2 is YFSETQ. Here the CDR3 reads CASSSRTGTYEQYF. The CDR3 nucleotides read TGCGCCAGCAGCTCCCGGACAGGGACCTACGAGCAGTACTTC.

This rearrangement joins TRBV7-9 to TRBJ1-1; D perhaps matches TRBD1 (5 bases). Germline V gene sequence: CDR1 SEHNR, CDR2 FQNEAQ (reference sequence). This CDR3 has 15 residues. V was trimmed by 4 bases and J by 3 bases, leaving 15 bases between them. The chain's CDR3 is CASSWAVAGHTEAFF. CDR3 coding DNA: TGTGCCAGCAGCTGGGCGGTGGCGGGACACACTGAAGCTTTCTTT.

This clone is a singleton in its sample. This sequence joins TRBV18 and TRBJ1-1; 8 bases agree with TRBD1. This CDR3 has 13 residues. J was trimmed by 9 bases and V by 6 bases; bases with no gene match: 9. CDR1 is KGHSH, CDR2 LQKENI, per germline. CDR3 DNA sequence: TGTGCCAGCTCTCAGGACAGGGAGCAGAAAGCTTTCTTT. Amino acids: CASSQDREQKAFF. The whole variable domain, remainder taken from reference TRBV18 and TRBJ1-1, is NAGVMQNPRHLVRRRGQEARLRCSPMKGHSHVYWYRQLPEEGLKFMVYLQKENIIDESGMPKERFSAEFPKEGPSILRIQQVVRGDSAAYFCASSQDREQKAFFGQGTRLTVV.

The gene calls are TRBV6-5 and TRBJ2-3, with 8 bases fitting TRBD2. V dropped 6 bases and J dropped 3; count of bases not matched to a gene: 8. The CDR3 runs 15 residues. Germline-derived CDR1 and CDR2 are MNHEY and SVGAGI. The CDR3 region has the DNA TGTGCCAGCAGACCGGGACTAGGGGGAACAGATACGCAGTATTTT. Encoded protein: CASRPGLGGTDTQYF.

The chain is built from TRBV29-1 and TRBJ1-2, with 7 bases matching TRBD1. J lost 7 bases, V lost 5 bases, and 13 bases had no gene match. Germline V gene lookup returns CDR1 SQVTM and CDR2 ANQGSEA. CDR3 length: 14 residues. The CDR3 here is CSVSTTRGLGGYTF. In nucleotides, the CDR3 is TGCAGCGTTTCCACTACGAGGGGGCTTGGTGGCTACACCTTC.

This chain's CDR3 is CASSPDGVLRGTDTQYF. The CDR3 region has the DNA TGTGCCAGCAGCCCGGATGGGGTCCTCCGCGGGACAGATACGCAGTATTTT. The chain couples TRBV7-6 to TRBJ2-3, with a tentative D call TRBD2 (5 bases). The CDR3 runs 17 residues. CDR1 SGHVS and CDR2 FNYEAQ come from the germline V gene. V lost 5 bases to trimming and J lost 3 bases, with 21 bases between them.

The rearrangement joins TRBV2 to TRBJ1-4; 7 nucleotides agree with TRBD1. The CDR3 has 13 amino acids. The ends lost 6 bases at V and 8 bases at J; junction bases unmatched: 6. Per germline, CDR1 SNHLY and CDR2 FYNNEI. CDR3 in DNA: TGTGCCAGCAGGGTAGACAGGGACGAAAAACTGTTTTTT. It translates to CASRVDRDEKLFF.

This chain links TRBV28 with TRBJ2-7, with D perhaps matching TRBD1 (5 bases). The V end was cut by 7 bases, the J end by 1 base, with 17 bases between. CDR3 length equals 15 residues. Germline-derived CDR1 and CDR2 are MDHEN and SYDVKM. In DNA, the CDR3 is TGTGCCAGCACCATAAGAAGGGGTAGGTCCTACGAGCAGTACTTC. This sequence encodes CASTIRRGRSYEQYF.